Below are 18 T cell receptor beta chains sequenced from a single sample in a study of persistence of HIV-infected CD4 T cells. Cells were stimulated with overlapping HIV-1 Gag 15-mer peptides. CD4+ T cells upregulating both CD40 ligand and CD69 were sorted as responding cells. Their antigen targets remain unknown. Sequencing used immunoSEQ version 4 in survey mode. Produced via immunoSEQ multiplex PCR; TCRdb's table is partial and in-frame only. The sample carries about 27,000 clones, 74% recorded once. The starting material was CD4+ T cells sorted from PBMCs after roughly 18-hour stimulation, obtained from a patient who received antiretroviral therapy. The receptor set was obtained from an adult man with HIV who was CMV-seropositive.

This clone appeared a few times. CDR3 DNA: TGTGCCAGCAGCTTTAATCTTTTAGGGTCCTACAATGAGCAGTTCTTC. Translation: CASSFNLLGSYNEQFF. V usage is TRBV7-3 and J usage is TRBJ2-1; D not certain. Germline V gives CDR1 SGHTA, CDR2 FQGTGA. This CDR3 spans 16 amino acids. V was pared by 3 bases and J by 1 base, with 13 bases between. The full variable domain, rest sourced from reference TRBV7-3 and TRBJ2-1, is GAGVSQTPSNKVTEKGKYVELRCDPISGHTALYWYRQSLGQGPEFLIYFQGTGAADDSGLPNDRFFAVRPEGSVSTLKIQRTERGDSAVYLCASSFNLLGSYNEQFFGPGTRLTVL.

CDR3 DNA sequence: TGTGCCAGCGGTCGACTAGCGAGCACCGGGGAGCTGTTTTTT. As protein: CASGRLASTGELFF. The rearrangement uses TRBV7-3 and TRBJ2-2, with TRBD2 matching 8 bases. This CDR3 spans 14 amino acids. V trimming: 8 bases; J trimming: 4 bases; junction bases outside the gene matches: 6. Looked up from germline, CDR1 is SGHTA and CDR2 is FQGTGA.

The chain carries TRBV3-1 (or the pseudogene TRBV3-2) and TRBJ2-5; D is perhaps TRBD2 (6 bases). Germline V gene data show CDR1 as LGHDT and CDR2 as YNNKEL (reference sequence). V was trimmed by 4 bases and J by 3 bases, leaving 12 bases between them. The CDR3 length is 14 residues. CDR3 loop: CASSRGDFEETQYF. For the CDR3, the DNA is TGTGCCAGCAGCCGTGGGGACTTTGAAGAGACCCAGTACTTC.

This clone was found once. The chain recombines TRBV5-5 with TRBJ1-5, with 9 bases that match TRBD1. CDR1 is SGHKS and CDR2 is YYEKEE in the germline V gene (reference sequence). The ends lost 1 base at V and 6 bases at J; junction bases unmatched: 5. CDR3 length: 15 amino acids. For the CDR3, the DNA is TGTGCCAGCAGCTTGTTTGTACAGGGGGCTCAGCCCCAGCATTTT. Protein product: CASSLFVQGAQPQHF.

The chain is built from TRBV18 and TRBJ2-3; 9 bases are shared with TRBD1. J gave up 5 bases and V 4 bases, and 4 bases lay outside the gene matches. The CDR3 totals 14 residues. CDR1 is KGHSH and CDR2 is LQKENI in the germline V gene. CDR3 sequence reads: CASSLQGAEDTQYF. The CDR3 nucleotides read TGTGCCAGCTCACTACAGGGGGCGGAAGATACGCAGTATTTT.

The chain uses TRBV28 and TRBJ1-1; 7 nucleotides line up with TRBD1. The CDR3 consists of 12 residues. Germline trimming cut 6 bases from V and 7 bases from J; bases unmatched to any gene: 5. In germline, CDR1 is MDHEN, CDR2 SYDVKM. The CDR3 here is CASSGQVHEAFF. The CDR3 DNA is TGTGCCAGCAGCGGACAGGTGCATGAAGCTTTCTTT.

The V and J genes are TRBV28 and TRBJ1-6; no definite D call. With 7 bases removed from V and 8 bases from J, the gap between germline ends came to 18 bases. CDR1 and CDR2 from the germline V gene are MDHEN and SYDVKM. The CDR3 spans 15 residues. The CDR3 loop reads CASKGVRVRYSPLHF. The DNA of the CDR3 is TGTGCCAGCAAAGGAGTAAGGGTCCGATATTCACCCCTCCACTTT.

The chain combines TRBV11-3 with TRBJ2-1; 8 bases are shared with TRBD1. Germline V CDR1 and CDR2: SGHNT, YENEEA. Unmatched junction bases numbered 4, after V lost 2 bases and J lost 7 bases. The CDR3 runs to 14 residues. CDR3 sequence (DNA): TGTGCCAGCAGCTTACAGGGGGCGGTGAATGAGCAGTTCTTC. It codes for CASSLQGAVNEQFF.

In this sample, this clone turned up once. This chain connects TRBV2 to TRBJ2-2, with unresolved D. V lost 5 bases and J 7 bases, leaving 17 bases between the germline ends. The CDR3 consists of 15 residues. The germline V gene has CDR1 SNHLY and CDR2 FYNNEI. The CDR3 DNA reads TGTGCCAGCAGTCACCCGCCCCGGTCTGTCGGGGAGCTGTTTTTT. As protein: CASSHPPRSVGELFF.

This clone was detected only once. The sample carries other DNA sequences with the same CDR3. The CDR3, as DNA: TGTGCCAGCAGAACGGGACAGGACACAGATACGCAGTATTTT. Translated, it gives CASRTGQDTDTQYF. This chain connects TRBV28 to TRBJ2-3, with 8 bases lining up with TRBD1. V dropped 6 bases and J dropped 2; count of bases not matched to a gene: 4. CDR1 and CDR2 from the germline V gene are MDHEN and SYDVKM. This CDR3 has 14 residues.

A few counts support this clone. One end of the junction varies from germline; a read error may be responsible. The chain joins TRBV6-4 to TRBJ2-1; 8 nucleotides match TRBD2. The CDR3 extends over 14 amino acids. Germline V lookup: CDR1 MRHNA, CDR2 SNTAGT. The CDR3 DNA reads TGTGCCAGCAGTACCGCGGGGGGTCACAATGATCAGTTCTTC. Translated, it gives CASSTAGGHNDQFF.

In its sample, this clone was seen a few times. This chain connects TRBV7-2 to TRBJ1-5; unclear D gene. Trimming stripped 1 base from V and 9 bases from J, with 10 bases between. This CDR3 is 13 amino acids long. CDR1 and CDR2 from the germline V gene are SGHTA and FQGNSA. The CDR3 protein is CASSLDHPGPQHF. The CDR3, as DNA: TGTGCCAGCAGCTTAGACCATCCCGGGCCCCAGCATTTT.

CDR3 sequence reads: CASSPGQGYNEQFF. DNA of the CDR3: TGTGCCAGCAGTCCGGGACAGGGGTATAATGAGCAGTTCTTC. This chain joins TRBV6-5 and TRBJ2-1; 10 nucleotides agree with TRBD1. The CDR3 has 14 amino acids. Germline CDR1 is MNHEY and CDR2 is SVGAGI. J gave up 7 bases and V 5 bases, and 5 bases lay outside the gene matches.

The chain is built from TRBV27 and TRBJ2-7; TRBD2 matches 14 bases. The CDR3 is 15 residues long. Germline trimming cut 4 bases from V and 9 bases from J; bases unmatched to any gene: 8. Germline V gives CDR1 MNHEY, CDR2 SMNVEV (reference sequence). DNA for the CDR3: TGTGCCAGCAGTTCCGCCGGGACTAGCGGGGGAGGGCAGTACTTC. Translation: CASSSAGTSGGGQYF.

The chain carries TRBV5-1 and TRBJ2-1, with D perhaps matching TRBD1 (5 bases). CDR1 and CDR2 (germline): SGHRS, YFSETQ. The length of the CDR3 is 15 residues. Trimming removed 2 bases from V and 2 bases from J, with 11 bases in between. CDR3 in amino acids: CASSFGHVTYNEQFF. Written as DNA, the CDR3 is TGCGCCAGCAGCTTTGGACACGTTACCTACAATGAGCAGTTCTTC.

The chain is built from TRBV2 and TRBJ2-7; no clear D. V dropped 2 bases and J dropped 1 base, with 3 bases sitting between them. The CDR3 has 12 amino acids. Germline CDR1 reads SNHLY; CDR2 reads FYNNEI. CDR3 sequence: CASSERSYEQYF. The CDR3, as DNA: TGTGCCAGCAGTGAAAGGTCCTACGAGCAGTACTTC.

V and J are TRBV21-1 and TRBJ2-1. TRBV21-1 is a known pseudogene. The CDR3 runs 20 residues. The CDR3 DNA reads as TGTGCCAGCAGCAAAGCGCTTTTGATTAGGCAGCTGAACCCCTACAATGAGCAGTTCTTC. Translated, it gives CASSKALLIRQLNPYNEQFF.

The chain uses TRBV6-2 or TRBV6-3 and TRBJ2-1; D is ambiguous. This CDR3 contains 11 residues. Per germline, CDR1 MNHEY and CDR2 SVGEGT. Trimming removed 6 bases from V and 8 bases from J, with 8 bases in between. The CDR3 coding sequence is TGTGCCAGCAGCGTAAAATATGAGCAGTTCTTC. Translation gives CASSVKYEQFF.